A single sample gave rise to the 25 T cell receptor beta chains below, sequenced in a study of CD8+ T cells in alopecia areata (dated by TCRdb to between 2018 and 2020). Interpreted using the paper, the time point label stands for: roughly 27 days on oral tofacitinib. The treatment or condition label here, explained by the study, means: oral pan-JAK inhibitor, 5-10 mg twice daily. The library was built by means of the immunoSEQ multiplex PCR assay. RNA was extracted from all samples and reverse transcribed into cDNA as template for TCR sequencing. Drawn from immuneACCESS, this table holds only the in-frame rearrangements with V and J called that TCRdb kept. Clones are partly lost; checked studies trace under half to an unresolved V gene and leave the rest unexplained. In all, the sample holds 130,000 to 150,000 clones, and approximately 85% of those were seen once. The ten top clones hold just under 25% of the sample.

Sequences were derived from CD8+ T cells sorted from blood, sampled at week 4, from a patient treated with tofacitinib. The receptors here all came from a human donor with alopecia areata.

The J gene is TRBJ2-3, the V gene TRBV29-1, with TRBD1 as a possible D gene (6 bases). This CDR3 is built from 17 residues. The ends were cut back, 6 bases at V and 0 bases at J, with 22 bases in the middle. Per germline, CDR1 SQVTM and CDR2 ANQGSEA. In DNA form, the CDR3 reads TGCAGCGTCGACGGGGTGGCAGGGGAGAAAAGCACAGATACGCAGTATTTT. Translating gives CSVDGVAGEKSTDTQYF.

Turning to this clone: The conserved final phenylalanine or tryptophan is absent from the CDR3, which likely points to a read error. The V and J genes are TRBV6-5 and TRBJ2-7; unclear D gene. CDR1 and CDR2 from the germline V gene are MNHEY and SVGAGI. Trimming pared 6 bases from V and 5 bases from J, leaving 20 bases between. This CDR3 has 15 residues. The DNA for the CDR3 is TGTGCCAGCAGACGGGTCACCTTCGGTATCGACGAGCAGTACCTC. Protein product: CASRRVTFGIDEQYL.

This chain links TRBV6-5 with TRBJ1-1, with 9 bases fitting TRBD1. Germline V gene lookup returns CDR1 MNHEY and CDR2 SVGAGI. The CDR3 has 16 amino acids. V shed 4 bases and J 3 bases; nucleotides not matched to a gene: 9. Here the CDR3 DNA reads TGTGCCAGCAGTTTCACTCGGGGACAGGGAGACACTGAAGCTTTCTTT. Protein sequence: CASSFTRGQGDTEAFF.

V and J are TRBV5-4 and TRBJ2-1, with D perhaps being TRBD1 or TRBD2 (6 bases each). Germline CDR1 SGHNT, CDR2 YYREEE (reference sequence). This CDR3 is 15 amino acids long. V was cut by 2 bases and J by 2 bases, with 11 bases left in between. Here the CDR3 reads CASSLEGEAYNEQFF. Here the CDR3 DNA reads TGTGCCAGCAGCTTAGAGGGGGAGGCCTACAATGAGCAGTTCTTC.

The chain combines TRBV5-1 with TRBJ2-3; TRBD1 agrees at 7 bases. The CDR3 is made up of 13 amino acids. Losses at the gene ends were 4 bases for V and 5 bases for J; bases not matched to a gene: 4. The germline V gene has CDR1 SGHRS and CDR2 YFSETQ. The CDR3 loop reads CASSTYRGDTQYF. The CDR3 DNA reads as TGCGCCAGCAGCACCTACAGGGGAGATACGCAGTATTTT.

The chain uses TRBV5-6 and TRBJ2-5; 7 bases map to TRBD2. Per the germline V gene, CDR1 is SGHDT and CDR2 is YYEEEE. V was clipped by 4 bases and J by 1 base; unmatched bases: 4. CDR3 size: 14 residues. CDR3 DNA: TGTGCCAGCAGCCCCGGGACTACCCAAGAGACCCAGTACTTC. This gives the protein CASSPGTTQETQYF.

The CDR3 loop reads CASGPHTTQETQYF. CDR3 nucleotide sequence: TGTGCCAGCGGCCCCCATACTACACAAGAGACCCAGTACTTC. The V call is TRBV7-9, the J call TRBJ2-5; D is uncertain. Per the germline V gene, CDR1 is SEHNR and CDR2 is FQNEAQ (reference sequence). The CDR3 runs 14 residues. Trimming took 8 bases from V and 2 from J, leaving 15 bases between them. Complete variable domain (other parts from reference TRBV7-9 and TRBJ2-5): DTGVSQNPRHKITKRGQNVTFRCDPISEHNRLYWYRQTLGQGPEFLTYFQNEAQLEKSRLLSDRFSAERPKGSFSTLEIQRTEQGDSAMYLCASGPHTTQETQYFGPGTRLLVL.

V is TRBV11-3 and J is TRBJ2-1; D not certain. Per the germline V gene, CDR1 is SGHNT and CDR2 is YENEEA. Trimming took off 2 bases at V and 6 bases at J, with 11 bases between the two ends. The CDR3 contains 14 residues. The CDR3 region has the DNA TGTGCCAGCAGCTTATCGAATTTTCGCAATGAGCAGTTCTTC. Translated, it gives CASSLSNFRNEQFF.

The V and J genes are TRBV5-1 and TRBJ2-1; D ambiguous. The CDR3 runs 15 residues. V lost 4 bases, J lost 0 bases, and 11 bases lay in between. CDR1 is SGHRS and CDR2 is YFSETQ in the germline V gene. As DNA, the CDR3 is TGCGCCAGCAGCCGGCTCCCGCTCTCCTACAATGAGCAGTTCTTC. Amino acid sequence: CASSRLPLSYNEQFF.

The chain carries TRBV7-6 and TRBJ2-7; 7 bases fit TRBD2. The CDR3 has 14 amino acids. CDR1 and CDR2 from the germline V gene are SGHVS and FNYEAQ. J gave up 7 bases and V 0 bases, and 6 bases lay outside the gene matches. CDR3 loop: CASSLAGGSTEQYF. Written as DNA, the CDR3 is TGTGCCAGCAGCTTAGCGGGAGGGAGTACGGAGCAGTACTTC. Full variable domain (outside the CDR3, taken from reference TRBV7-6 and TRBJ2-7): GAGVSQSPRYKVTKRGQDVALRCDPISGHVSLYWYRQALGQGPEFLTYFNYEAQQDKSGLPNDRFSAERPEGSISTLTIQRTEQRDSAMYRCASSLAGGSTEQYFGPGTRLTVT.

The chain employs TRBV11-3 and TRBJ2-5; D is perhaps TRBD1 or TRBD2 (5 bases each). Looked up from germline, CDR1 is SGHNT and CDR2 is YENEEA. The germline V and J ends were trimmed by 1 base and 4 bases, with 10 bases remaining between them. CDR3 length: 14 residues. DNA for the CDR3: TGTGCCAGCAGCTTAGTCTACGGGGCAGAGACCCAGTACTTC. Protein product: CASSLVYGAETQYF.

In its sample, this clone was seen once. The chain links TRBV5-1 to TRBJ2-3; D perhaps matches TRBD1 (6 bases). Trimming cost V 1 base and J 1 base, with 16 bases left between them. Germline V gene sequence: CDR1 SGHRS, CDR2 YFSETQ. The CDR3 totals 17 residues. The CDR3 region has the DNA TGCGCCAGCAGCTTGACAGGGCCTACCCATGGCACAGATACGCAGTATTTT. It encodes CASSLTGPTHGTDTQYF.

V usage is TRBV6-5 and J usage is TRBJ1-2, with D unresolved. Germline V lookup: CDR1 MNHEY, CDR2 SVGAGI. The CDR3 is 13 amino acids. V gave up 3 bases and J gave up 8 bases, with 13 bases separating them. The CDR3, as DNA: TGTGCCAGCAGTTATAGGACCCTAACCGGCTACACCTTC. Translated, it gives CASSYRTLTGYTF.

This clone has only one observation. The DNA is left out, because the CDR3 cannot be placed on it with certainty; the CDR3 is given as TCRdb lists it. V gene TRBV6-6 combines with J gene TRBJ2-3; whether TRBD1, the table's D call, matches the DNA was not checked. A total of 14 residues make up the CDR3, ends included. CDR1 is MNHNY, CDR2 SVGAGI, per germline (reference sequence). CDR3 sequence: CASSFGPGADTQYF.

The chain carries TRBV15 and TRBJ1-2; D is unresolved. In germline, CDR1 is LNHNV, CDR2 YYDKDF (reference sequence). The V gene lost 3 bases and the J gene lost 5 bases, with 10 bases spanning the gap. The CDR3 runs to 13 residues. CDR3 protein: CATSRSLGYGYTF. As DNA, the CDR3 is TGTGCCACCAGCAGGTCTTTAGGTTATGGCTACACCTTC.

The J gene is TRBJ2-5, the V gene TRBV6-5; 9 bases map to TRBD2. From germline, CDR1 is MNHEY and CDR2 SVGAGI. The trim removed 2 bases at V and 5 bases at J, leaving 9 bases unmatched. CDR3 length: 16 amino acids. The CDR3 spells CASSYPAGGPQETQYF. The CDR3 bases are TGTGCCAGCAGTTACCCGGCGGGGGGGCCGCAGGAGACCCAGTACTTC.

This sequence joins TRBV4-1 and TRBJ1-1; TRBD1 is a possible D gene (5 bases). The CDR3 consists of 15 residues. The ends were cut back, 2 bases at V and 0 bases at J, with 10 bases in the middle. Germline CDR1 is MGHRA and CDR2 is YSYEKL. Written as DNA, the CDR3 is TGCGCCAGCAGCCAAAGACAGAACATGAACACTGAAGCTTTCTTT. Residues: CASSQRQNMNTEAFF.

The chain couples TRBV29-1 to TRBJ2-1; the D gene is possibly TRBD2 (5 bases). Germline CDR1 SQVTM, CDR2 ANQGSEA. The CDR3 runs 12 residues. V gave up 3 bases and J gave up 5 bases, with 8 bases separating them. CDR3 nucleotide sequence: TGCAGCGTTGATTGGGGAGACAATGAGCAGTTCTTC. As protein: CSVDWGDNEQFF.

The chain joins TRBV18 to TRBJ1-5; D gene unclear. Trimming took off 5 bases at V and 3 bases at J, with 8 bases between the two ends. The length of the CDR3 is 13 residues. Germline V gene data show CDR1 as KGHSH and CDR2 as LQKENI. This CDR3 is CASSREPNQPQHF. CDR3 DNA: TGTGCCAGCTCAAGGGAACCCAATCAGCCCCAGCATTTT.

CDR3 DNA: TGTGCCACCAGCAGAGATTGGACGGACAGTAACTATGGCTACACCTTC. It is translated as CATSRDWTDSNYGYTF. The V gene is TRBV15, the J gene TRBJ1-2; a weak D match, TRBD1 (6 bases). This CDR3 contains 16 residues. Germline V gene lookup returns CDR1 LNHNV and CDR2 YYDKDF (reference sequence). V dropped 0 bases and J dropped 1 base, with 12 bases sitting between them.

The chain carries TRBV7-9 and TRBJ2-2; D may be TRBD2 (5 bases). Germline assignment: CDR1 SEHNR and CDR2 FQNEAQ (reference sequence). Trimming took off 4 bases at V and 10 bases at J, with 13 bases between the two ends. The CDR3 is 13 residues long. The CDR3 spells CASSSDPREELFF. Here the CDR3 DNA reads TGTGCCAGCAGCTCCGACCCCCGGGAGGAGCTGTTTTTT.

The chain combines TRBV13 with TRBJ2-1; D perhaps matches TRBD2 (7 bases). The CDR3 runs to 16 residues. Germline CDR1 PRHDT, CDR2 FYEKMQ (reference sequence). With 5 bases removed from V and 4 bases from J, the gap between germline ends came to 18 bases. The CDR3 reads CASSPEGGDPYNEQFF. For the CDR3, the DNA is TGTGCCAGCAGCCCCGAGGGGGGGGATCCGTACAATGAGCAGTTCTTC.

The chain couples TRBV7-3 to TRBJ2-1, with 11 bases lining up with TRBD2. V lost 4 bases, J lost 8 bases, and 1 base stayed unmatched. There are 13 residues in the CDR3. The germline gives CDR1 SGHTA, CDR2 FQGTGA. CDR3 nucleotide sequence: TGTGCCAGCAGCTCGGGACTAGCGGATGAGCAGTTCTTC. As protein: CASSSGLADEQFF.

The rearrangement uses TRBV29-1 and TRBJ2-5; tentative D call: TRBD2 (5 bases). V was shortened by 5 bases and J by 3 bases, with 19 bases between the two germline ends. This CDR3 contains 15 residues. Germline-derived CDR1 and CDR2 are SQVTM and ANQGSEA. The CDR3 reads CSVRDGNYLEETQYF. In DNA, the CDR3 is TGCAGCGTTCGGGATGGGAACTACCTAGAAGAGACCCAGTACTTC.

This chain connects TRBV4-3 to TRBJ2-7; 9 bases align to TRBD2. The CDR3 has 16 residues. Trimming removed 5 bases from V and 7 bases from J; junction bases left unmatched: 15. Germline-derived CDR1 and CDR2 are LGHNA and YSLEER. The CDR3 DNA sequence: TGCGCCAGCAGCTCAGGGGAGGGTAGCGGGGGAGAAGAGCAGTACTTC. This sequence encodes CASSSGEGSGGEEQYF.